The present T cell receptor (beta chain) was sequenced within a study of blood T cell repertoires in COVID-19. Libraries were prepared by immunoSEQ multiplex PCR; TCRdb keeps only in-frame clonotypes and omits some of them. This table has about 440,000 clones, nearly 90% appearing once. The CDR3 runs to 14 residues. The junction had 7 bases not matched to a gene; V was cut back by 8 bases and J by 7 bases. Germline assignment: CDR1 SEHNR and CDR2 FQNEAQ (reference sequence). Sequencing used PBMCs or T cells enriched from blood (not recorded which). The clonotype was recovered from a woman between 18 and 29 years old with acute COVID-19. The rearrangement uses TRBV7-9 and TRBJ1-6, with 8 bases that match TRBD1. DNA for the CDR3: TGTGCCAGCGGACAGGGCTCTGGGAATTCACCCCTCCACTTT. As protein: CASGQGSGNSPLHF.